These 24 T cell receptor beta chains were all obtained from the same sample, sequenced in a study of shared clonotypes between healthy human individuals. Sequenced by immunoSEQ multiplex PCR; TCRdb stores in-frame clones only, minus some. Of about 1.5 million clones in the sample, nearly 99% were seen once. Sequencing was done on a sample of naive CD4+ T cells sorted from blood. The subset denotes: CD45RA+ positively selected. The receptors shown here come from a man younger than 40 in good health.

This clone occurred once. This chain uses TRBV27 with TRBJ1-2; TRBD1 matches 7 bases. Trimming removed 5 bases from V and 0 bases from J; junction bases left unmatched: 12. The CDR3 spans 17 residues. CDR1 is MNHEY and CDR2 is SMNVEV in the germline V gene (reference sequence). For the CDR3, the DNA is TGTGCCAGCAGTCCCCCCCGACAGGGAAGGGCTAACTATGGCTACACCTTC. Protein product: CASSPPRQGRANYGYTF.

The chain uses TRBV6-7 and TRBJ2-3; the D gene could be TRBD1 or TRBD2 (5 bases each). TRBV6-7 is an ORF for which the function is uncertain. The CDR3 runs to 12 residues. The V end lost 4 bases, the J end lost 4 bases, and 6 bases lay between the germline ends. The CDR3 DNA reads as TGTGCCAGCAGTTGGGACCCAGATACGCAGTATTTT. Encoded protein: CASSWDPDTQYF.

The gene calls are TRBV5-1 and TRBJ2-7; TRBD1 agrees at 9 bases. With 3 bases clipped from V and 2 bases from J, the junction kept 12 bases outside the gene matches. Germline V gives CDR1 SGHRS, CDR2 YFSETQ. The CDR3 is 17 residues long. CDR3 bases: TGCGCCAGCAGCTCCAGACGACAGGGGGAGATGGCCTACGAGCAGTACTTC. It specifies CASSSRRQGEMAYEQYF.

This chain connects TRBV7-6 to TRBJ1-1, with D hard to call. CDR3 length: 13 residues. The V end lost 1 base, the J end lost 5 bases, and 8 bases lay between the germline ends. The V gene's germline CDR1 is SGHVS and CDR2 FNYEAQ. CDR3 region: CASSLEEETEAFF. The CDR3 DNA sequence: TGTGCCAGCAGCTTAGAAGAGGAAACTGAAGCTTTCTTT.

The V call is TRBV9, the J call TRBJ1-1; D is undetermined. The germline gives CDR1 SGDLS, CDR2 YYNGEE. V shed 5 bases and J shed 1 base, with 12 bases lying between them. This CDR3 is built from 14 residues. The CDR3 reads CASSRTVGNTEAFF. The CDR3 coding sequence is TGTGCCAGCAGTCGAACGGTGGGGAACACTGAAGCTTTCTTT.

Details on this clone: Other DNA sequences of this sample code for an identical CDR3. The chain joins TRBV6-5 to TRBJ2-7; the match to TRBD2 covers 8 bases. CDR3 length equals 13 residues. The V segment lost 3 bases and the J segment 2 bases; nucleotides outside the gene matches: 0. The germline V gene encodes CDR1 MNHEY and CDR2 SVGAGI. The CDR3 DNA reads as TGTGCCAGCAGTTATAGCGGGACCTACGAGCAGTACTTC. Protein product: CASSYSGTYEQYF.

This rearrangement joins TRBV30 to TRBJ2-7; unclear D gene. This CDR3 contains 13 residues. Germline V gene lookup returns CDR1 GTSNPN and CDR2 SVGIG (reference sequence). With 2 bases removed from V and 0 bases from J, the gap between germline ends came to 8 bases. The CDR3 is CAWSRPGSYEQYF. CDR3 DNA sequence: TGTGCCTGGAGTAGGCCAGGCTCCTACGAGCAGTACTTC. Based on the CDR3 plus reference TRBV30 and TRBJ2-7, the full variable domain is SQTIHQWPATLVQPVGSPLSLECTVEGTSNPNLYWYRQAAGRGLQLLFYSVGIGQISSEVPQNLSASRPQDRQFILSSKKLLLSDSGFYLCAWSRPGSYEQYFGPGTRLTVT.

The J gene is TRBJ2-7, the V gene TRBV27; 11 bases are a match to TRBD2. V lost 5 bases to trimming and J lost 1 base; unmatched junction nucleotides: 7. Germline V gives CDR1 MNHEY, CDR2 SMNVEV (reference sequence). This CDR3 contains 16 residues. CDR3 sequence reads: CASSPGSGRGSYEQYF. The CDR3, as DNA: TGTGCCAGCAGTCCGGGTAGCGGGAGGGGATCCTACGAGCAGTACTTC.

The chain links TRBV5-4 to TRBJ1-1; D unresolved. V lost 1 base to trimming and J lost 5 bases, with 9 bases between them. CDR1 and CDR2 (germline): SGHNT, YYREEE (reference sequence). This CDR3 is built from 13 residues. CDR3 protein: CASSLSSLTEAFF. In DNA form, the CDR3 reads TGTGCCAGCAGCTTGTCCAGTTTAACTGAAGCTTTCTTT.

This chain connects TRBV10-3 to TRBJ2-7; 10 bases align to TRBD2. CDR1 is ENHRY, CDR2 SYGVKD, per germline. J gave up 2 bases and V 3 bases, and 4 bases lay outside the gene matches. This CDR3 spans 15 amino acids. CDR3 coding DNA: TGTGCCATCAGTGACGAAGCGGGAGGGCCCTACGAGCAGTACTTC. Translated, it gives CAISDEAGGPYEQYF.

This clone was seen only once. The V gene is TRBV5-5, the J gene TRBJ1-1; D is uncertain. This CDR3 has 13 amino acids. V lost 2 bases to trimming and J lost 1 base, with 6 bases between them. In germline, CDR1 is SGHKS, CDR2 YYEKEE (reference sequence). The CDR3 DNA follows: TGTGCCAGCAGCTTTTCATCGAACACTGAAGCTTTCTTT. It yields the protein CASSFSSNTEAFF.

V gene TRBV5-4 combines with J gene TRBJ2-3, with 10 bases lining up with TRBD1. There are 18 residues in the CDR3. V shed 0 bases, J shed 1 base, and the junction held 8 bases outside the gene matches. CDR1 and CDR2 from the germline V gene are SGHNT and YYREEE (reference sequence). CDR3 sequence reads: CASSLGVGGTGGTDTQYF. The CDR3 bases are TGTGCCAGCAGCTTGGGTGTGGGCGGGACAGGGGGCACAGATACGCAGTATTTT.

The rearrangement links TRBV5-4 to TRBJ2-6, with 8 bases lining up with TRBD2. Trimming cost V 1 base and J 0 bases; bases outside gene matches: 9. The CDR3 loop spans 19 amino acids. CDR1 SGHNT and CDR2 YYREEE come from the germline V gene (reference sequence). CDR3 amino acids: CASSLRGRGGLSGANVLTF. DNA for the CDR3: TGTGCCAGCAGCTTGAGAGGGCGCGGGGGGCTCTCTGGGGCCAACGTCCTGACTTTC.

CDR3: CASSTGGMRNQPQHF. CDR3 sequence (DNA): TGTGCCAGCTCAACAGGGGGTATGCGCAATCAGCCCCAGCATTTT. The chain has TRBV28 and TRBJ1-5; TRBD1 agrees at 8 bases. Germline assignment: CDR1 MDHEN and CDR2 SYDVKM. CDR3 length: 15 amino acids. After removal of 8 bases from V and 2 bases from J, the junction contained 8 bases not matched to a gene.

The V and J genes are TRBV6-4 and TRBJ2-1, with a possible D match to TRBD2 (6 bases). CDR3 size: 16 residues. Germline V gene sequence: CDR1 MRHNA, CDR2 SNTAGT. V was trimmed by 2 bases and J by 2 bases, leaving 13 bases between them. The CDR3 nucleotides read TGTGCCAGCAGTGACGGTGGCGGGATTACCTACAATGAGCAGTTCTTC. Protein: CASSDGGGITYNEQFF.

The chain is built from TRBV28 and TRBJ1-5; D not certain. This CDR3 contains 14 residues. CDR1 MDHEN and CDR2 SYDVKM come from the germline V gene. V was cut by 2 bases and J by 2 bases, with 7 bases left in between. The CDR3 nucleotides read TGTGCCAGCAGTTTAACACTGGGCAATCAGCCCCAGCATTTT. Translating gives CASSLTLGNQPQHF.

The gene calls are TRBV7-8 and TRBJ2-7, with 8 bases that match TRBD2. In germline, CDR1 is SGHVS, CDR2 FQNEAQ. With V trimmed by 5 bases and J by 3 bases, 9 bases remained unmatched. The CDR3 runs to 15 residues. CDR3 sequence: CASSPRAGGYYEQYF. CDR3 DNA sequence: TGTGCCAGCAGCCCGAGGGCGGGAGGATACTACGAGCAGTACTTC. Complete variable domain (other parts from reference TRBV7-8 and TRBJ2-7): GAGVSQSPRYKVAKRGQDVALRCDPISGHVSLFWYQQALGQGPEFLTYFQNEAQLDKSGLPSDRFFAERPEGSVSTLKIQRTQQEDSAVYLCASSPRAGGYYEQYFGPGTRLTVT.

For this clone: This same CDR3 is encoded by further DNA sequences in the sample. The CDR3 coding sequence is TGTGCCAGCAGCACCCTCGGCGAGCAGTACTTC. This translates into CASSTLGEQYF. The gene calls are TRBV7-8 and TRBJ2-7; D is ambiguous. Trimming left V 5 bases short and J 6 bases short, with 8 bases between. The CDR3 extends over 11 amino acids. Germline CDR1 is SGHVS and CDR2 is FQNEAQ.

This chain uses TRBV14 with TRBJ2-1, with D possibly TRBD1 on 6 matching bases. Trimming took off 2 bases at V and 4 bases at J, with 12 bases between the two ends. CDR1 and CDR2 from the germline V gene are SGHDN and FVKESK. This CDR3 has 15 amino acids. CDR3 in amino acids: CASSQRQDIYNEQFF. The DNA for the CDR3 is TGTGCCAGCAGCCAAAGACAGGACATATACAATGAGCAGTTCTTC.

CDR3 nucleotides: TGTGCCAGCAGAGTAAGGACAGGAAAGTACGAGCAGTACTTC. It translates to CASRVRTGKYEQYF. The V and J genes are TRBV28 and TRBJ2-7, with 7 bases aligning to TRBD1. V trimming: 6 bases; J trimming: 4 bases; junction bases outside the gene matches: 9. Per the germline V gene, CDR1 is MDHEN and CDR2 is SYDVKM. The CDR3 consists of 14 residues.

This clone was observed a single time. This chain connects TRBV7-2 to TRBJ1-1; 8 nucleotides align to TRBD1. CDR3 size: 16 residues. Germline assignment: CDR1 SGHTA and CDR2 FQGNSA. Trimming at V came to 3 bases and at J to 1 base, leaving 7 bases not matched to a gene. The CDR3 bases are TGTGCCAGCAGCTTCCCGGCACAGGGGGGGAACACTGAAGCTTTCTTT. Amino acid sequence: CASSFPAQGGNTEAFF.

This clone was seen a single time. The chain couples TRBV29-1 to TRBJ2-2; D is uncertain. The CDR3 consists of 15 residues. The V end was cut by 7 bases, the J end by 0 bases, with 15 bases between. Germline assignment: CDR1 SQVTM and CDR2 ANQGSEA. The CDR3 nucleotides read TGCAGCGCAAGGACGTCAACTCCGAACACCGGGGAGCTGTTTTTT. Amino acid sequence: CSARTSTPNTGELFF.

The chain employs TRBV27 and TRBJ2-7, with D perhaps given as TRBD1 or TRBD2 (6 bases each). Per the germline V gene, CDR1 is MNHEY and CDR2 is SMNVEV (reference sequence). The length of the CDR3 is 13 residues. V lost 6 bases to trimming and J lost 6 bases, with 15 bases between them. This CDR3 is CASSLTRGVEQYF. The DNA for the CDR3 is TGTGCCAGCAGCCTGACGAGGGGGGTCGAGCAGTACTTC.

The V gene is TRBV15, the J gene TRBJ2-7; the D gene could be TRBD1 or TRBD2 (5 bases each). Germline V gene lookup returns CDR1 LNHNV and CDR2 YYDKDF (reference sequence). Trimming left V 2 bases short and J 7 bases short, with 18 bases between. The length of the CDR3 is 15 residues. The CDR3 DNA reads TGTGCCACCAGCAGACCGGCCATCGGGGCGAGGGAGCAGTACTTC. Translating it yields CATSRPAIGAREQYF.